These T cell receptor beta chains were read from a single sample in a study of CD8+ T cells in alopecia areata. Sequenced by immunoSEQ multiplex PCR; TCRdb stores in-frame clones only, minus some. This sample has 130,000 to 150,000 clones, with around 62% found just once. The sequenced material came from CD8+ T cells sorted from blood. The receptors derive from a human donor in good health. CDR3s include the opening cysteine and the closing phenylalanine or tryptophan. The D gene is left open where the match is weak. Rows give clone size only sometimes, using once, few, many, or a class for an expanded clone.

few	TRBV11-2	TRBJ2-5	.	TGTGCCAGCTTTGGGGAGACCCAGTACTTC	CASFGETQYF
.	TRBV6-1	TRBJ2-3	TRBD2	TGTGCCAGCAGTCAGCGGGAGGGAAGTACAGATACGCAGTATTTT	CASSQREGSTDTQYF
.	TRBV15	TRBJ1-2	.	TGTGCCACCAGCCAAGACAGCTATGGCTACACCTTC	CATSQDSYGYTF
.	TRBV25-1	TRBJ2-2	TRBD2	TGTGCCAGCAGTATGACTAGCCTTGGCGGGGAGCTGTTTTTT	CASSMTSLGGELFF
.	TRBV7-9	TRBJ2-1	TRBD1	TGTGCCAGCTCCGGGACAGGGGACAATGAGCAGTTCTTC	CASSGTGDNEQFF
.	TRBV23-1	TRBJ2-1	TRBD1	TGCGCCAGCAGTGGACAGGTGGATGAGCAGTTCTTC	CASSGQVDEQFF
few	TRBV29-1	TRBJ2-5	TRBD2	TGCAGCGTTGAAGGGGAGGGTATACGCGTAGAAGAGACCCAGTACTTC	CSVEGEGIRVEETQYF
.	TRBV9	TRBJ1-2	.	TGTGCCAGCAGCGTTTTGGGAGTCCCGACAGAAACCTATGGCTACACCTTC	CASSVLGVPTETYGYTF
.	TRBV7-2	TRBJ2-5	TRBD1	TGTGCCAGCAGCTTATGGGACAGCTCTTTCGAGGAGACCCAGTACTTC	CASSLWDSSFEETQYF
.	TRBV4-1	TRBJ2-7	TRBD2	TGCGCCAGCAGCCAATTAGCGGGAGGCTACGAGCAGTACTTC	CASSQLAGGYEQYF
.	TRBV4-1	TRBJ2-5	TRBD1	TGCGCCAGCAGCCCCCGACAGGGGGGCGAGACCCAGTACTTC	CASSPRQGGETQYF
.	TRBV13	TRBJ2-5	.	TGTGCCAGCAGCTTAGGGCAGGGCGGGGTGGAGACCCAGTACTTC	CASSLGQGGVETQYF
.	TRBV7-8	TRBJ2-5	.	TGTGCCAGCAGCTCTCGACAATACCAAGAGACCCAGTACTTC	CASSSRQYQETQYF
.	TRBV6-6	TRBJ1-1	TRBD1	TGTGCCAGCAGCCCCCGGGACAGGGGATACACTGAAGCTTTCTTT	CASSPRDRGYTEAFF
.	TRBV29-1	TRBJ1-1	.	TGCAGCGTTAGTGGTGCTTTCTTT	CSVSGAFF
.	TRBV4-1	TRBJ1-2	.	TGCGCCAGCAGCCATACAGGGCCCACTAATGATGGCTACACCTTC	CASSHTGPTNDGYTF
.	TRBV13	TRBJ2-1	.	TGTGCCAGCAGCTTAACCCCAGGGGAGCAGTTCTTC	CASSLTPGEQFF
few	TRBV10-3	TRBJ2-2	.	TGTGCCATCAGTGATAGCACCGGGGAGCTGTTTTTT	CAISDSTGELFF
.	TRBV5-1	TRBJ2-3	TRBD2	TGCGCCAGCAGCTTCGTTAGGGCGGGGGCAGATACGCAGTATTTT	CASSFVRAGADTQYF
.	TRBV27	TRBJ1-1	.	TGTGCCAGCAGTTTACACGAGGGCACTGAAGCTTTCTTT	CASSLHEGTEAFF
.	TRBV27	TRBJ1-1	.	TGTGCCAGCAGTTTATCTCGGGCCGTAGAAGCTTTCTTT	CASSLSRAVEAFF
.	TRBV7-6	TRBJ2-2	.	TGTGCCAGCAGCTTCCCAGATAACACCGGGGAGCTGTTTTTT	CASSFPDNTGELFF
.	TRBV27	TRBJ1-1	.	TGTGCCAGTGGGGCGGCAGGGATGAACACTGAAGCTTTCTTT	CASGAAGMNTEAFF
few	TRBV29-1	TRBJ2-1	.	TGCAGCGTTGAAGATGCTGGCGGGCCTTGGAATGAGCAGTTCTTC	CSVEDAGGPWNEQFF
.	TRBV2	TRBJ2-5	.	TGTGCCAGCAGTGACAGGGAAGAGACCCAGTACTTC	CASSDREETQYF
.	TRBV27	TRBJ1-2	.	TGTGCTACGAGGGGGGCGGGTGGCTACACCTTC	CATRGAGGYTF
.	TRBV6-5	TRBJ1-2	.	TGTGCCAGCAGAACTGGAAAGCAGGTCTATGGCTACACCTTC	CASRTGKQVYGYTF
.	TRBV2	TRBJ2-2	TRBD1	TGTGCCAGCAGAACGGGACAGTTGAACACCGGGGAGCTGTTTTTT	CASRTGQLNTGELFF
.	TRBV6-6	TRBJ2-1	.	TGTGCCAGCAGTTACGACCGGGGTGAGCAGTTCTTC	CASSYDRGEQFF
.	TRBV2	TRBJ2-7	.	TGTGCCAGCAGTGATGTGAGGAGGGGGGGCAAGAACGAGCAGTACTTC	CASSDVRRGGKNEQYF
.	TRBV2	TRBJ2-2	TRBD2	TGTGCCAGCAGGGACGCTAGCGGGATGACCGGGGAGCTGTTTTTT	CASRDASGMTGELFF
.	TRBV6-5	TRBJ2-7	.	TGTGCCAGCAGTAACTCCTACGAGCAGTACTTC	CASSNSYEQYF
few	TRBV7-9	TRBJ2-7	.	TGTGCCAGCAGCTTGGACGGGGGGACACCCGCCTACGAGCAGTACTTC	CASSLDGGTPAYEQYF